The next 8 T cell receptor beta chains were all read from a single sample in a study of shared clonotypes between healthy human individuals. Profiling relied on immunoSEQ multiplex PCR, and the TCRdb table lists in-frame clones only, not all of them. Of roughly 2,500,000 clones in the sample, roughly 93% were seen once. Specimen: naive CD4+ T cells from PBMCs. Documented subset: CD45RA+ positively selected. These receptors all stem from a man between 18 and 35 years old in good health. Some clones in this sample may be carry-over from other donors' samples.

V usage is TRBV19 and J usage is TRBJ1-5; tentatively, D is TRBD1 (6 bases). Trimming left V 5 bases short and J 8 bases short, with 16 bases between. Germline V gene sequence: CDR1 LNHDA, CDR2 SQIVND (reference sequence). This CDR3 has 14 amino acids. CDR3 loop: CASSVSFGGEPQHF. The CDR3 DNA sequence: TGTGCCAGTAGTGTTTCTTTCGGGGGCGAGCCCCAGCATTTT.

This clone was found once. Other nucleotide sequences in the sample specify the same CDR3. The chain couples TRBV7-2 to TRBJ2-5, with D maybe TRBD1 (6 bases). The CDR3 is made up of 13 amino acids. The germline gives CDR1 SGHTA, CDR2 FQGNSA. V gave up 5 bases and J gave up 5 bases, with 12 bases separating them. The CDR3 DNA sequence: TGTGCCAGCAGCCCCAGGGGAAGGGAGACCCAGTACTTC. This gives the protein CASSPRGRETQYF.

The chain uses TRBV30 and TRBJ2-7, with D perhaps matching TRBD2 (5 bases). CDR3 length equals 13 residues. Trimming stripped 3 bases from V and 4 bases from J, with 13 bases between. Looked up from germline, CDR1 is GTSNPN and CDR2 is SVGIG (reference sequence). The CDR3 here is CAWSRSPGYEQYF. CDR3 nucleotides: TGTGCCTGGAGCCGGAGCCCGGGGTACGAGCAGTACTTC.

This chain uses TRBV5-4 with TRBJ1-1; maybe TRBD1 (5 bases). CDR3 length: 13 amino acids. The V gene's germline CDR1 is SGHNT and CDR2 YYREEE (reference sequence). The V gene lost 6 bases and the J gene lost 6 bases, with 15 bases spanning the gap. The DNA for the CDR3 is TGTGCCAGCATCAAAAAGGGGAGCCCTGAAGCTTTCTTT. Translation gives CASIKKGSPEAFF.

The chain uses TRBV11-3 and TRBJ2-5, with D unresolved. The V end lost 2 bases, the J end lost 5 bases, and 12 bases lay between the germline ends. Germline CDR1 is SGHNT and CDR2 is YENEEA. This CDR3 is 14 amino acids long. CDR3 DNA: TGTGCCAGCAGCTTACTGGCGACGTCGGAGACCCAGTACTTC. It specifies CASSLLATSETQYF. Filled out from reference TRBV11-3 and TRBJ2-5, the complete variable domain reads EAGVVQSPRYKIIEKKQPVAFWCNPISGHNTLYWYLQNLGQGPELLIRYENEEAVDDSQLPKDRFSAERLKGVDSTLKIQPAELGDSAVYLCASSLLATSETQYFGPGTRLLVL.

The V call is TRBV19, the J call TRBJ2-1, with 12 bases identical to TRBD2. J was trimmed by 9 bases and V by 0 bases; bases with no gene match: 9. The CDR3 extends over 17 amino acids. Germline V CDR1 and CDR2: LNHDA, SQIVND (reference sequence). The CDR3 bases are TGTGCCAGTAGTATAGATCATCCTAGCGGGAGGGCCATTGAGCAGTTCTTC. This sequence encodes CASSIDHPSGRAIEQFF.

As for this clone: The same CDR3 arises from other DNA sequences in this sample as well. CDR3 region: CASSRTGQGTYEQYF. CDR3 nucleotide sequence: TGTGCCAGCAGCCGTACGGGACAGGGAACCTACGAGCAGTACTTC. The rearrangement links TRBV7-9 to TRBJ2-7; TRBD1 aligns across 9 bases. Germline V CDR1 and CDR2: SEHNR, FQNEAQ (reference sequence). This CDR3 region has 15 residues. Germline trimming cut 5 bases from V and 2 bases from J; bases unmatched to any gene: 7.

The CDR3 region has the DNA TGTGCCATCAGTAGAACCGGGACTAGCGGGAGACCTCCCCAAGATACGCAGTATTTT. This sequence encodes CAISRTGTSGRPPQDTQYF. The V gene is TRBV10-3, the J gene TRBJ2-3; TRBD2 matches at 14 bases. Germline assignment: CDR1 ENHRY and CDR2 SYGVKD. The CDR3 totals 19 residues. Unmatched junction bases numbered 15, after V lost 5 bases and J lost 5 bases.